This is a list of T cell receptor beta chains from one sample in a study of coeliac disease. The assay was immunoSEQ multiplex PCR, and TCRdb's table has in-frame clones only and misses some. The top ten hold approximately 23% of the sample, which has just over 4,000 clones, roughly 67% seen once. Sequencing used lymphocytes from the gut lamina propria. The source of these receptors is a woman in her twenties or thirties without celiac disease. CDR3s include the opening cysteine and the closing phenylalanine or tryptophan. The order of the fields is D gene, J gene, V gene, clone size, CDR3 DNA, CDR3 protein. A D gene is named only where the DNA matches it firmly. Rows may omit the clone size; those that give it use once, few, many or a size class.

D gene: TRBD1
J gene: TRBJ1-4
V gene: TRBV5-8
clone size: few
CDR3 DNA: TGTGCCAGCAGCTTGGCCGGGACAGGGGGCGAAAAACTGTTTTTT
CDR3 protein: CASSLAGTGGEKLFF

D gene: .
J gene: TRBJ1-4
V gene: TRBV6-1
clone size: .
CDR3 DNA: TGTGCCAGCAGGTGGGCAGCAACTAATGAAAAACTGTTTTTT
CDR3 protein: CASRWAATNEKLFF

D gene: .
J gene: TRBJ1-4
V gene: TRBV7-9
clone size: .
CDR3 DNA: TGTGCCAGCAGCGCCTACAGTGCAACTAATGAAAAACTGTTTTTT
CDR3 protein: CASSAYSATNEKLFF

D gene: .
J gene: TRBJ1-1
V gene: TRBV20-1
clone size: .
CDR3 DNA: TGCAGTGCTAGTCAGAACACTGAAGCTTTCTTT
CDR3 protein: CSASQNTEAFF

D gene: .
J gene: TRBJ1-2
V gene: TRBV5-1
clone size: few
CDR3 DNA: TGCGCCAGCAGCTTGGTATCCTCTAACTATGGCTACACCTTC
CDR3 protein: CASSLVSSNYGYTF

D gene: TRBD2
J gene: TRBJ2-7
V gene: TRBV5-1
clone size: .
CDR3 DNA: TGCGCCAGCAGCCCGGGAGGCGGGAGCTCCTACGAGCAGTACTTC
CDR3 protein: CASSPGGGSSYEQYF

D gene: TRBD1
J gene: TRBJ2-1
V gene: TRBV6-1
clone size: .
CDR3 DNA: TGTGCCAGCAGTGGACGACAGGGGTACAATGAGCAGTTCTTC
CDR3 protein: CASSGRQGYNEQFF

D gene: .
J gene: TRBJ1-6
V gene: TRBV5-1
clone size: .
CDR3 DNA: TGCGCCAGCAGCTCCTCGACAGGAAATTATTCACCCCTCCACTTT
CDR3 protein: CASSSSTGNYSPLHF

D gene: .
J gene: TRBJ2-5
V gene: TRBV28
clone size: .
CDR3 DNA: TGTGCCAGCAGCCAAAACTCCGGGGTGATCGGCGAGACCCAGTACTTC
CDR3 protein: CASSQNSGVIGETQYF

D gene: TRBD2
J gene: TRBJ2-5
V gene: TRBV7-9
clone size: .
CDR3 DNA: TGTGCCAGCACCTTCCAGCGGGGGGGGTACCAAGAGACCCAGTACTTC
CDR3 protein: CASTFQRGGYQETQYF

D gene: TRBD1
J gene: TRBJ2-6
V gene: TRBV30
clone size: .
CDR3 DNA: TGTGCCTTTACGAGGGACAGGGTCCCTGGGGCCAACGTCCTGACTTTC
CDR3 protein: CAFTRDRVPGANVLTF

D gene: .
J gene: TRBJ2-6
V gene: TRBV5-6
clone size: .
CDR3 DNA: TGTGCCAGCAGCTTGCGAGGATCTGGGGCCAACGTCCTGACTTTC
CDR3 protein: CASSLRGSGANVLTF

D gene: .
J gene: TRBJ2-5
V gene: TRBV14
clone size: few
CDR3 DNA: TGTGCCAGCAGCCAAGATACGGACAGACAACAAGAGACCCAGTACTTC
CDR3 protein: CASSQDTDRQQETQYF

D gene: .
J gene: TRBJ1-1
V gene: TRBV9
clone size: few
CDR3 DNA: TGTGCCAGCAGCCCCCATCAGTTTGACAGGAGAGACATGAACACTGAAGCTTTCTTT
CDR3 protein: CASSPHQFDRRDMNTEAFF

D gene: TRBD1
J gene: TRBJ2-3
V gene: TRBV6-1
clone size: .
CDR3 DNA: TGTGCCAGCAGTGCACTCCGGGACAGGGGCGGGATTAGCACAGATACGCAGTATTTT
CDR3 protein: CASSALRDRGGISTDTQYF

D gene: .
J gene: TRBJ2-2
V gene: TRBV28
clone size: .
CDR3 DNA: TGTGCCAGCCAACCCGGGGTCCGGGAGCTGTTTTTT
CDR3 protein: CASQPGVRELFF

D gene: .
J gene: TRBJ1-6
V gene: TRBV30
clone size: .
CDR3 DNA: TGTGCCTGGAGAGACCCGACACGCGGGTATTATAATTCACCCCTCCACTTT
CDR3 protein: CAWRDPTRGYYNSPLHF

D gene: .
J gene: TRBJ2-3
V gene: TRBV30
clone size: .
CDR3 DNA: TGTGCCTGGAGCTCCAGGGGGAGGGATACGCAGTATTTT
CDR3 protein: CAWSSRGRDTQYF

D gene: .
J gene: TRBJ1-3
V gene: TRBV5-5
clone size: few
CDR3 DNA: TGTGCCAGCAGCGCGGCGTGGCAGTCTGGAAACACCATATATTTT
CDR3 protein: CASSAAWQSGNTIYF